This TCR beta chain was identified in a study of T cells in Graves' hyperthyroidism and ophthalmopathy. Using RNA transcripts as the source, TCR beta CDR3 regions were amplified. The primer set for the first-round RT-PCR of the TCR CDR3 was HTBI. TCRdb reanalysed the multiplex PCR reads using MiXCR and keeps one entry per CDR3 protein. The profile shows 500,000 to 800,000 distinct CDR3 sequences, about 45% of them singletons. Per the germline V gene, CDR1 is SQVTM and CDR2 is ANQGSEA. The CDR3 length equals 10 residues, ends included. A remark on this clonotype: The CDR3 ends on some other residue instead of the conserved phenylalanine or tryptophan, so this is likely a read error. Because the CDR3's place on the DNA is in doubt, the DNA is left out and the CDR3 is given as listed by TCRdb.

Clinical symptoms, serum thyroxine and TRAb, thyroid ultrasound and orbital computed tomography together formed the diagnostic basis. The sample taken for sequencing was peripheral blood or thyroid tissue (not recorded which). The chain has TRBV29-1 and TRBJ1-4; the D call in the table, TRBD1, was not verified against the DNA. The source is an adult man with Graves' disease, either hyperthyroidism or ophthalmopathy (not recorded which). CDR3 residues: CSVEDPGGVY.